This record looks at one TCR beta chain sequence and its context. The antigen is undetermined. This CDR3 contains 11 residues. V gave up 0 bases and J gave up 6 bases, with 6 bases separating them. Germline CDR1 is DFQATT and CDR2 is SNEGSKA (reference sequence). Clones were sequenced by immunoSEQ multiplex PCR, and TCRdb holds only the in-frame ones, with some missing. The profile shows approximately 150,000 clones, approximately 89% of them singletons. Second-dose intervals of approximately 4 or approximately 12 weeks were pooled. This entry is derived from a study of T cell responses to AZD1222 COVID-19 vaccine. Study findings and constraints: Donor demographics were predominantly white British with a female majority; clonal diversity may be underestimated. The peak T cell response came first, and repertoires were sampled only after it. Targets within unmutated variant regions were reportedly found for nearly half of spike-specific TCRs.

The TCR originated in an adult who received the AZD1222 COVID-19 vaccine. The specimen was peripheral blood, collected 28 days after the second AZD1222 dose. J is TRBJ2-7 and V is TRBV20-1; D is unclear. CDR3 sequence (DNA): TGCAGTGCTAGAGATGGAAGCGAGCAGTACTTC. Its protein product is CSARDGSEQYF.